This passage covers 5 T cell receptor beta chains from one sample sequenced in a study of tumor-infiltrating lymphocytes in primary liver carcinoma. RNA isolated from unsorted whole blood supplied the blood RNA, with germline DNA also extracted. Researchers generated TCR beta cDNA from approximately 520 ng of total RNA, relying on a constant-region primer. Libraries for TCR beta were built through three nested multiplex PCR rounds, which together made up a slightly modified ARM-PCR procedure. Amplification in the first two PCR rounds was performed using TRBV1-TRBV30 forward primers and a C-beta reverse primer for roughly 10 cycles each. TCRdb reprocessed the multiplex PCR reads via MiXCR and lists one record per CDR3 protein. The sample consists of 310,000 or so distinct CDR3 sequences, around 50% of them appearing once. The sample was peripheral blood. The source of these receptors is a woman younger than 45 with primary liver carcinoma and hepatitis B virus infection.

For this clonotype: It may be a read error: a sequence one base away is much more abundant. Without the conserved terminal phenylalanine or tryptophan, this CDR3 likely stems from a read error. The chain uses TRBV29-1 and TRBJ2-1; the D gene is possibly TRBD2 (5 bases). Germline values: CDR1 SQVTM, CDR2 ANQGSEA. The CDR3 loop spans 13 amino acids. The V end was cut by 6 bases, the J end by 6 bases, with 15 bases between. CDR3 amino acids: CSVARDLINEQFL. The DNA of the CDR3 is TGCAGCGTAGCCCGGGATCTCATCAATGAGCAGTTCCTC.

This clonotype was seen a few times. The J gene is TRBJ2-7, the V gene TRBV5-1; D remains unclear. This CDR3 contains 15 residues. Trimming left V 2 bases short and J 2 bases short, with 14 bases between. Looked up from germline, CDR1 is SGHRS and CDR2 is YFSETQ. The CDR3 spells CASSFAPTTAYEQYF. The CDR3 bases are TGCGCCAGCAGCTTTGCGCCCACTACCGCCTACGAGCAGTACTTC.

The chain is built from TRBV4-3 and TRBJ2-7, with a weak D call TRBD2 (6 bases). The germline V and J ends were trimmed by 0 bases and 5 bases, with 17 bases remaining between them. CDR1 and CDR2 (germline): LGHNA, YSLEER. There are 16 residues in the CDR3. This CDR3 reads CASSQDFGRTSDEQYF. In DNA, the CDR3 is TGCGCCAGCAGCCAAGATTTTGGGAGGACATCGGACGAGCAGTACTTC.

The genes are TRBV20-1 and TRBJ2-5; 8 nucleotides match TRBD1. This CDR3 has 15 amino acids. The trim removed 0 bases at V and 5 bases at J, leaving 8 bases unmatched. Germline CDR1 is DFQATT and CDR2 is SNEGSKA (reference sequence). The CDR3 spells CSARDPRGRRETQYF. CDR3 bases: TGCAGTGCTAGAGACCCCAGGGGGCGGAGGGAGACCCAGTACTTC.

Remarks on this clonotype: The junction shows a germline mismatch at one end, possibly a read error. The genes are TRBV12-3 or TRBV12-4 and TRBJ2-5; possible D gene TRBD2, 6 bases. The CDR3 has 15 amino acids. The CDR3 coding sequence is TGTGCCAGCAGTACCTACCCCGGGAGTGAAGAGACCCAGTGTTTC. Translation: CASSTYPGSEETQCF.